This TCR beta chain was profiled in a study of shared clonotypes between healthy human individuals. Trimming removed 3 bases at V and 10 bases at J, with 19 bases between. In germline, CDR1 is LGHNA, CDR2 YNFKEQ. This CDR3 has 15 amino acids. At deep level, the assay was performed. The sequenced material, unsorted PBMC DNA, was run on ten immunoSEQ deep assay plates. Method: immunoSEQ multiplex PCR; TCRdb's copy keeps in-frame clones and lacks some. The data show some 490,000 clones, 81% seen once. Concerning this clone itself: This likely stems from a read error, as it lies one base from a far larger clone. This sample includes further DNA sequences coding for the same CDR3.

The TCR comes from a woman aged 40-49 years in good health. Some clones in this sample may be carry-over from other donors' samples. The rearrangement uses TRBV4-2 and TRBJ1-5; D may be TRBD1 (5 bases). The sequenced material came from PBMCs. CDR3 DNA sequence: TGTGCCAGCAGCCATAACGGGGAGGGTGGACAACCCCAGCATTTT. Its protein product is CASSHNGEGGQPQHF.